These 32 T cell receptor beta chains came from one sample sequenced in a study of CD8 T cells in Susac syndrome. Reverse transcription of about 0.45 to 1 ug RNA was performed with random hexamers. One entry per CDR3 protein results from TCRdb running MiXCR on the immunoSEQ multiplex PCR reads. The sample holds tens of thousands of distinct CDR3 sequences, 95% to 96% seen once. The sample consisted of CD4+ T cells from PBMCs. These receptor sequences come from a human donor with multiple sclerosis.

V usage is TRBV25-1 and J usage is TRBJ1-2; 7 bases fit TRBD1. The germline gives CDR1 MGHDK, CDR2 SYGVNS. Trimming took 4 bases from V and 4 from J; bases not matched to a gene: 9. CDR3 length equals 15 residues. In DNA, the CDR3 is TGTGCCAGCAGTGGGGAGGGACAGAAAGCCTATGGCTACACCTTC. Encoded protein: CASSGEGQKAYGYTF.

The chain links TRBV2 to TRBJ2-3; TRBD2 matches at 11 bases. With V trimmed by 8 bases and J by 5 bases, 3 bases remained unmatched. Germline CDR1 SNHLY, CDR2 FYNNEI. This CDR3 spans 13 amino acids. The DNA for the CDR3 is TGTGCCAGCCGAACTAGCGGGGGAGATACGCAGTATTTT. This sequence encodes CASRTSGGDTQYF.

The chain combines TRBV13 with TRBJ2-5; a weak D match, TRBD1 (6 bases). This CDR3 spans 15 amino acids. From germline, CDR1 is PRHDT and CDR2 FYEKMQ (reference sequence). V lost 2 bases and J lost 4, with 14 bases in between. CDR3 loop: CASSLRRGRAETQYF. The CDR3 nucleotides are TGTGCCAGCAGCTTACGCAGGGGAAGAGCAGAGACCCAGTACTTC.

This chain uses TRBV10-3 with TRBJ2-5; D is unclear. The germline CDR1 and CDR2 sequences are ENHRY and SYGVKD. Trimming cost V 7 bases and J 4 bases, with 13 bases left between them. This CDR3 spans 13 amino acids. The CDR3 protein is CAITKNPGETQYF. The DNA of the CDR3 is TGTGCCATCACCAAAAATCCGGGAGAGACCCAGTACTTC.

The chain has TRBV11-1 and TRBJ1-1; D unclear. V gave up 2 bases and J gave up 10 bases, with 17 bases separating them. Per the germline V gene, CDR1 is SGHAT and CDR2 is FQDESV (reference sequence). This CDR3 contains 14 residues. The CDR3 bases are TGTGCCAGCAGCTTACCCGGGCAGGCGGCACGAGCTTTCTTT. It is translated as CASSLPGQAARAFF.

The chain recombines TRBV20-1 with TRBJ2-5; D is unresolved. The CDR3 is 12 amino acids. Deletions cut 3 bases from V and 4 bases from J, with 9 bases between. Looked up from germline, CDR1 is DFQATT and CDR2 is SNEGSKA (reference sequence). CDR3 protein: CSASKPSETQYF. CDR3 coding DNA: TGCAGTGCTAGTAAACCTTCAGAGACCCAGTACTTC.

Here the CDR3 reads CAWTGGGNTIYF. For the CDR3, the DNA is TGTGCCTGGACAGGGGGCGGAAACACCATATATTTT. The chain links TRBV30 to TRBJ1-3; 8 bases line up with TRBD1. This CDR3 is 12 amino acids long. Germline V gene sequence: CDR1 GTSNPN, CDR2 SVGIG (reference sequence). After removal of 4 bases from V and 4 bases from J, the junction contained 0 bases not matched to a gene.

CDR3: CASSTSGRGGIDSPLHF. In nucleotides, the CDR3 is TGTGCCAGCAGCACCTCGGGGCGGGGAGGAATAGATTCACCCCTCCACTTT. The chain is built from TRBV6-1 and TRBJ1-6, with D possibly being TRBD1 (5 bases). The V end lost 6 bases, the J end lost 8 bases, and 23 bases lay between the germline ends. This CDR3 spans 17 amino acids. Germline V CDR1 and CDR2: MNHNS, SASEGT.

This clonotype has just one count. The V call is TRBV29-1, the J call TRBJ1-5; no reliable D call. The CDR3 runs 12 residues. CDR1 SQVTM and CDR2 ANQGSEA come from the germline V gene. The ends were cut back, 4 bases at V and 3 bases at J, with 7 bases in the middle. The CDR3 DNA follows: TGCAGCGTTGGAACTCCCAATCAGCCCCAGCATTTT. Translated: CSVGTPNQPQHF.

The chain couples TRBV15 to TRBJ1-1; TRBD1 might be the D (5 bases). V was cut by 4 bases and J by 4 bases, with 19 bases left in between. The CDR3 covers 16 residues. Germline V lookup: CDR1 LNHNV, CDR2 YYDKDF (reference sequence). Written as DNA, the CDR3 is TGTGCCACCAGCATCGGGGGAGACATCTCCTCCACTGAAGCTTTCTTT. It is translated as CATSIGGDISSTEAFF.

The gene calls are TRBV5-6 and TRBJ1-1, with unresolved D. This CDR3 is built from 12 residues. Trimming cost V 0 bases and J 8 bases, with 8 bases left between them. Germline CDR1 reads SGHDT; CDR2 reads YYEEEE. The CDR3 DNA follows: TGTGCCAGCAGCTTGGCGGGGAGGGAAGCTTTCTTT. Translation gives CASSLAGREAFF.

This rearrangement joins TRBV7-9 to TRBJ1-1; 7 nucleotides agree with TRBD1. CDR1 is SEHNR and CDR2 is FQNEAQ in the germline V gene (reference sequence). Trimming took 4 bases from V and 2 from J; bases not matched to a gene: 4. This CDR3 spans 14 amino acids. The CDR3 here is CASSSDRFNTEAFF. The CDR3 coding sequence is TGTGCCAGCAGCTCGGACAGGTTTAACACTGAAGCTTTCTTT.

The chain recombines TRBV12-3 or TRBV12-4 with TRBJ2-3; 7 bases agree with TRBD1. This CDR3 comprises 14 residues. After removal of 8 bases from V and 0 bases from J, the junction contained 5 bases not matched to a gene. The CDR3 loop is CASHGGQSTDTQYF. CDR3 in DNA: TGTGCCAGCCATGGGGGACAGAGCACAGATACGCAGTATTTT.

The chain carries TRBV30 and TRBJ2-7; no firm D call. Germline CDR1 and CDR2: GTSNPN and SVGIG (reference sequence). V lost 3 bases and J 6 bases, leaving 15 bases between the germline ends. The CDR3 covers 13 residues. Here the CDR3 DNA reads TGTGCCTGGAGGGTCTGGAGTTCATCCGAGCAGTACTTC. This encodes CAWRVWSSSEQYF.

This chain uses TRBV4-3 with TRBJ2-5; TRBD1 aligns across 9 bases. V lost 2 bases to trimming and J lost 5 bases; unmatched junction nucleotides: 9. CDR3 length: 16 residues. The germline V gene has CDR1 LGHNA and CDR2 YSLEER. The CDR3 is CASSQIQGAGGETQYF. CDR3 nucleotides: TGCGCCAGCAGCCAAATACAGGGGGCTGGAGGGGAGACCCAGTACTTC.

The V call is TRBV7-9, the J call TRBJ2-1, with D unclear. Per germline, CDR1 SEHNR and CDR2 FQNEAQ (reference sequence). The V and J ends lost 2 bases and 6 bases respectively, with 2 bases between them. This CDR3 has 11 residues. For the CDR3, the DNA is TGTGCCAGCAGCTTACCCAATGAGCAGTTCTTC. Translating gives CASSLPNEQFF.

The chain uses TRBV7-3 and TRBJ2-1; 9 nucleotides line up with TRBD2. CDR1 and CDR2 from the germline V gene are SGHTA and FQGTGA. J gave up 6 bases and V 4 bases, and 7 bases lay outside the gene matches. The CDR3 runs to 15 residues. The CDR3 loop reads CASSSTGTSRNEQFF. DNA of the CDR3: TGTGCCAGCAGCTCAACCGGGACTAGCCGCAATGAGCAGTTCTTC.

This rearrangement joins TRBV20-1 to TRBJ1-2; D gene ambiguous. The CDR3 has 14 residues. Trimming stripped 0 bases from V and 4 bases from J, with 12 bases between. Germline V gives CDR1 DFQATT, CDR2 SNEGSKA (reference sequence). The CDR3 DNA is TGCAGTGCTAGAGATCGAGGGTTTAGCTATGGCTACACCTTC. Protein product: CSARDRGFSYGYTF.

This clonotype has just one count. The rearrangement joins TRBV5-4 to TRBJ2-5; 9 nucleotides line up with TRBD1. Unmatched junction bases numbered 5, after V lost 3 bases and J lost 5 bases. Germline V gene data show CDR1 as SGHNT and CDR2 as YYREEE (reference sequence). The CDR3 length is 14 residues. CDR3 sequence: CASSWDRVGETQYF. The CDR3 coding sequence is TGTGCCAGCAGCTGGGACAGGGTTGGTGAGACCCAGTACTTC.

The chain recombines TRBV7-9 with TRBJ2-5; possible D gene TRBD2, 5 bases. The CDR3 runs to 12 residues. Germline lookup yields CDR1 SEHNR and CDR2 FQNEAQ (reference sequence). V was trimmed by 7 bases and J by 5 bases, leaving 11 bases between them. The CDR3 loop is CASTEGGETQYF. The CDR3 region has the DNA TGTGCCAGCACCGAGGGTGGGGAGACCCAGTACTTC.

This sequence joins TRBV6-1 and TRBJ1-1; D is unclear. Trimming pared 8 bases from V and 5 bases from J, leaving 15 bases between. The CDR3 spans 13 residues. CDR1 and CDR2 from the germline V gene are MNHNS and SASEGT. CDR3 coding DNA: TGTGCCAGCGTTGTCTCTCCAGGTACTGAAGCTTTCTTT. Translated, it gives CASVVSPGTEAFF.

This clonotype was observed a single time. Here the CDR3 reads CSVSTQRETQYF. CDR3 DNA sequence: TGCAGCGTCTCAACACAGCGCGAGACCCAGTACTTC. The V call is TRBV29-1, the J call TRBJ2-5, with no clear D. This CDR3 has 12 residues. Between the trimmed V and J ends, which lost 6 bases and 5 bases, there was a span of 13 bases. Germline-derived CDR1 and CDR2 are SQVTM and ANQGSEA.

V gene TRBV12-3 or TRBV12-4 combines with J gene TRBJ1-2, with 12 bases lining up with TRBD1. CDR3 length: 15 residues. Germline trimming cut 5 bases from V and 7 bases from J; bases unmatched to any gene: 8. CDR3: CASSTQPGQGAGYTF. In DNA, the CDR3 is TGTGCCAGCAGTACACAACCGGGACAGGGGGCTGGCTACACCTTC.

This clonotype was counted a single time. The chain links TRBV5-1 to TRBJ2-7, with a weak D call TRBD1 (6 bases). The CDR3 is 13 residues long. With 3 bases removed from V and 6 bases from J, the gap between germline ends came to 13 bases. Germline CDR1 reads SGHRS; CDR2 reads YFSETQ. CDR3 bases: TGCGCCAGCAGCTCGCCTGACAGGTCCGAGCAGTACTTC. It specifies CASSSPDRSEQYF.

This chain joins TRBV2 and TRBJ2-5; maybe TRBD2 (5 bases). Germline assignment: CDR1 SNHLY and CDR2 FYNNEI. The CDR3 sequence is 16 residues long. Trimming took off 4 bases at V and 2 bases at J, with 17 bases between the two ends. The CDR3 DNA reads as TGTGCCAGCAGTGGCGACGGAGGACGGAAACAAGAGACCCAGTACTTC. As protein: CASSGDGGRKQETQYF. The full variable domain, completed using reference TRBV2 and TRBJ2-5, is EPEVTQTPSHQVTQMGQEVILRCVPISNHLYFYWYRQILGQKVEFLVSFYNNEISEKSEIFDDQFSVERPDGSNFTLKIRSTKLEDSAMYFCASSGDGGRKQETQYFGPGTRLLVL.

The chain joins TRBV5-1 to TRBJ2-5; 9 bases map to TRBD2. CDR3 length: 16 amino acids. The trim removed 1 base at V and 3 bases at J, leaving 7 bases unmatched. Per the germline V gene, CDR1 is SGHRS and CDR2 is YFSETQ. The CDR3 region has the DNA TGCGCCAGCAGCTTGTGGCGGGGGGGCTATGAAGAGACCCAGTACTTC. Amino acids: CASSLWRGGYEETQYF.

V is TRBV20-1 and J is TRBJ2-2; a weak D match, TRBD1 (5 bases). The V end was cut by 5 bases, the J end by 7 bases, with 14 bases between. CDR1 and CDR2 from the germline V gene are DFQATT and SNEGSKA (reference sequence). The CDR3 is 13 amino acids. Written as DNA, the CDR3 is TGCAGTGCTCCATTAAGGGGTAGCGGGGAGCTGTTTTTT. It yields the protein CSAPLRGSGELFF.

V is TRBV20-1 and J is TRBJ2-1, with D maybe TRBD2 (5 bases). The CDR3 extends over 12 amino acids. The V gene lost 2 bases and the J gene lost 10 bases, with 12 bases spanning the gap. Germline CDR1 reads DFQATT; CDR2 reads SNEGSKA (reference sequence). The CDR3 sequence is CSARPLAYEQFF. The CDR3 nucleotides read TGCAGTGCTAGACCCCTAGCCTACGAGCAGTTCTTC.

The genes are TRBV5-6 and TRBJ1-2; TRBD1 matches at 8 bases. Trimming took 2 bases from V and 7 from J; bases not matched to a gene: 7. Germline loops: CDR1 SGHDT, CDR2 YYEEEE. This CDR3 contains 14 residues. CDR3 in amino acids: CASSFDRGISGYTF. The CDR3 region has the DNA TGTGCCAGCAGCTTCGACAGGGGCATTTCTGGCTACACCTTC. Drawing the rest from reference TRBV5-6 and TRBJ1-2, the complete variable domain is DAGVTQSPTHLIKTRGQQVTLRCSPKSGHDTVSWYQQALGQGPQFIFQYYEEEERQRGNFPDRFSGHQFPNYSSELNVNALLLGDSALYLCASSFDRGISGYTFGSGTRLTVV.

This clonotype has a single count. The genes are TRBV5-1 and TRBJ1-6, with D perhaps TRBD1 (6 bases). There are 15 residues in the CDR3. V lost 4 bases to trimming and J lost 6 bases, with 14 bases between them. Germline loops: CDR1 SGHRS, CDR2 YFSETQ. The CDR3: CASSDGQRGNSPLHF. CDR3 bases: TGCGCCAGCAGCGATGGACAGAGAGGTAATTCACCCCTCCACTTT. Looking up the rest from reference TRBV5-1 and TRBJ1-6 gives the full variable domain: KAGVTQTPRYLIKTRGQQVTLSCSPISGHRSVSWYQQTPGQGLQFLFEYFSETQRNKGNFPGRFSGRQFSNSRSEMNVSTLELGDSALYLCASSDGQRGNSPLHFGNGTRLTVT.

This sequence joins TRBV4-3 and TRBJ2-5; maybe TRBD2 (6 bases). The germline CDR1 and CDR2 sequences are LGHNA and YSLEER. V shed 0 bases and J shed 3 bases, with 11 bases lying between them. The CDR3 is 15 residues long. CDR3 sequence: CASSQDPAGEETQYF. In nucleotides, the CDR3 is TGCGCCAGCAGCCAAGATCCAGCGGGCGAAGAGACCCAGTACTTC.

V and J are TRBV9 and TRBJ2-3; D is uncertain. Trimming shortened V by 3 bases and J by 0 bases, and 14 bases separated the two germline ends. The CDR3 spans 16 residues. Germline loops: CDR1 SGDLS, CDR2 YYNGEE. Here the CDR3 reads CASSEPTSSSTDTQYF. The CDR3 DNA reads TGTGCCAGCAGCGAACCGACAAGCTCTAGCACAGATACGCAGTATTTT.